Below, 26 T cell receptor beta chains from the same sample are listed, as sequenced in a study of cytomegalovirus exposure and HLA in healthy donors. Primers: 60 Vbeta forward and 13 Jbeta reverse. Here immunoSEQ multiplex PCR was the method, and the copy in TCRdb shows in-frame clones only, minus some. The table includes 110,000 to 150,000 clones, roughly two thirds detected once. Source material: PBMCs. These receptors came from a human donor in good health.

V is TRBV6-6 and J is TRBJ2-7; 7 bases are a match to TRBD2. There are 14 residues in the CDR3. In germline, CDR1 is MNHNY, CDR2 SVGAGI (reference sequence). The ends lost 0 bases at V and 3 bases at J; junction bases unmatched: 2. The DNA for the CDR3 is TGTGCCAGCAGTTACTCCTCTAGCGGCTACGAGCAGTACTTC. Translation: CASSYSSSGYEQYF.

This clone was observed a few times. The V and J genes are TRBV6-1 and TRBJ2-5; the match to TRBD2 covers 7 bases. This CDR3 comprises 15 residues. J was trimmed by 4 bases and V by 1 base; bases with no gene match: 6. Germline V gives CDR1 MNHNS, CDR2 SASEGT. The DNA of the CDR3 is TGTGCCAGCAGTGAAGTCGGGAGGTTCCGAGAGACCCAGTACTTC. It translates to CASSEVGRFRETQYF.

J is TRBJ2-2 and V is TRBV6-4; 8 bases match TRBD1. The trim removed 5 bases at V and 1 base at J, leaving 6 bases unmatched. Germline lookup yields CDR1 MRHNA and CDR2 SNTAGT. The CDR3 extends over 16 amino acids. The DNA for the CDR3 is TGTGCCAGCAGTCATACCGACAGGGGGAACACCGGGGAGCTGTTTTTT. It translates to CASSHTDRGNTGELFF.

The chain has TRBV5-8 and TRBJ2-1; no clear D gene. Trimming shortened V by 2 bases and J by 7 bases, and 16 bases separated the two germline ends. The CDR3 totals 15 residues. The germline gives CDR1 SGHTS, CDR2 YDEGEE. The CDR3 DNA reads TGTGCCAGCAGCTTCCCTAGATTGATGCGGAATGAGCAGTTCTTC. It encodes CASSFPRLMRNEQFF.

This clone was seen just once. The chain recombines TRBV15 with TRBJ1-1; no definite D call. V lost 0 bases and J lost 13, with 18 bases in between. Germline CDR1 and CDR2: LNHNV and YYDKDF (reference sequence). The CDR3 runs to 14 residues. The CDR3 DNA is TGTGCCACCAGCAGAGAAGTTTGGGCCGGTAGCGGTTTCTTT. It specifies CATSREVWAGSGFF. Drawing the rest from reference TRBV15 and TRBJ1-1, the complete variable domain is DAMVIQNPRYQVTQFGKPVTLSCSQTLNHNVMYWYQQKSSQAPKLLFHYYDKDFNNEADTPDNFQSRRPNTSFCFLDIRSPGLGDTAMYLCATSREVWAGSGFFGQGTRLTVV.

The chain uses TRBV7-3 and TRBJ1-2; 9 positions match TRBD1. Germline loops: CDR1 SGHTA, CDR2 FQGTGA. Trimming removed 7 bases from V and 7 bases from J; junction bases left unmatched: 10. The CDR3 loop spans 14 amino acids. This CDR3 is CASTLPQGAVGYTF. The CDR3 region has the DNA TGTGCCAGCACCCTACCACAGGGGGCGGTTGGCTACACCTTC.

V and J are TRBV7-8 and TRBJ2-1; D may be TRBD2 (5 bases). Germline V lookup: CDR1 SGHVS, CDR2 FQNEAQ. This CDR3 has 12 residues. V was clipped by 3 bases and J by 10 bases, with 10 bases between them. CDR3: CASSFGMREQFF. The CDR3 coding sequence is TGTGCCAGCAGCTTCGGGATGCGCGAGCAGTTCTTC. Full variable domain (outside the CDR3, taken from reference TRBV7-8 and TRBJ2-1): GAGVSQSPRYKVAKRGQDVALRCDPISGHVSLFWYQQALGQGPEFLTYFQNEAQLDKSGLPSDRFFAERPEGSVSTLKIQRTQQEDSAVYLCASSFGMREQFFGPGTRLTVL.

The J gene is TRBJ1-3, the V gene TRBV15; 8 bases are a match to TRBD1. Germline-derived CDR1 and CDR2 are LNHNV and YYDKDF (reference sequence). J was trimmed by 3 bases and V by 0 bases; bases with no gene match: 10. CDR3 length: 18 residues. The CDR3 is CATSRDQISGTGGNTIYF. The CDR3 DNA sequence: TGTGCCACCAGCAGAGATCAAATCTCCGGGACAGGTGGAAACACCATATATTTT.

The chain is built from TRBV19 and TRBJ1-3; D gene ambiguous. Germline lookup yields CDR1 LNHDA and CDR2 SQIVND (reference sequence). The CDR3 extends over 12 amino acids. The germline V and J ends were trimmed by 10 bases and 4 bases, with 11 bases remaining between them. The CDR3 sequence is CATPGEGNTIYF. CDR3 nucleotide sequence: TGTGCCACCCCTGGAGAGGGAAACACCATATATTTT.

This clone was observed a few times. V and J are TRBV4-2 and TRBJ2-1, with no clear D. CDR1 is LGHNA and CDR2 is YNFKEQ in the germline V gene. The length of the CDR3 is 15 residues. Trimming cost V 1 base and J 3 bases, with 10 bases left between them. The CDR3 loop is CASSQASQDYNEQFF. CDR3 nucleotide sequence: TGTGCCAGCAGCCAAGCATCACAAGACTACAATGAGCAGTTCTTC.

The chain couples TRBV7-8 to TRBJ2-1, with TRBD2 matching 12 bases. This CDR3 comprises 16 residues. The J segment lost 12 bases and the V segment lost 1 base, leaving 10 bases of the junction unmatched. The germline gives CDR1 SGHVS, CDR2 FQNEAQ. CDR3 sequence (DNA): TGTGCCAGCAGCTTAGGGACTAGCGGGACGGGTATGGTGCAGTTCTTC. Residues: CASSLGTSGTGMVQFF.

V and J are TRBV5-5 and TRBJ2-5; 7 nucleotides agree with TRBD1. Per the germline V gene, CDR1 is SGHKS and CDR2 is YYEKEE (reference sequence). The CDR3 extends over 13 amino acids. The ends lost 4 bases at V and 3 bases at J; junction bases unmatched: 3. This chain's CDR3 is CASSTGTEETQYF. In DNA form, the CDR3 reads TGTGCCAGCAGCACCGGGACAGAAGAGACCCAGTACTTC.

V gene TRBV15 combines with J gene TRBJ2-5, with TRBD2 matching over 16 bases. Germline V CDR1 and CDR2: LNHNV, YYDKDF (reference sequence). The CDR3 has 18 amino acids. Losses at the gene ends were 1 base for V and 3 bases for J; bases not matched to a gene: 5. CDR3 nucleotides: TGTGCCACCAGCAGAGCCGGGACTAGCGGGGGGGCAAAAGAGACCCAGTACTTC. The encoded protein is CATSRAGTSGGAKETQYF.

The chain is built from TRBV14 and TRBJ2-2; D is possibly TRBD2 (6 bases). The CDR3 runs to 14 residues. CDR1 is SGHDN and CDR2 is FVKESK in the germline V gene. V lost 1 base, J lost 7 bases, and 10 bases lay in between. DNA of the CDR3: TGTGCCAGCAGCCAAGCTTTGGGACTCGGGGAGCTGTTTTTT. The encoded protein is CASSQALGLGELFF.

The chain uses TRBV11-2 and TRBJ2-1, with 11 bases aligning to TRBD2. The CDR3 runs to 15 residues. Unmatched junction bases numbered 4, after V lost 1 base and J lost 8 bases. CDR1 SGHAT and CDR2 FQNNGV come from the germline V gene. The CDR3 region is CASSLAGTSGDEQFF. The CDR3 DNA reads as TGTGCCAGCAGCTTAGCCGGGACTAGCGGTGATGAGCAGTTCTTC.

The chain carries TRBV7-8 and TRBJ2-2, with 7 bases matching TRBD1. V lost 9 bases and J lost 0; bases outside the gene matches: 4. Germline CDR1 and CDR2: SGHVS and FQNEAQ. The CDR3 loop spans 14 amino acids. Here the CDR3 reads CASRQGANTGELFF. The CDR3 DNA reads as TGTGCCAGTCGGCAGGGGGCGAACACCGGGGAGCTGTTTTTT.

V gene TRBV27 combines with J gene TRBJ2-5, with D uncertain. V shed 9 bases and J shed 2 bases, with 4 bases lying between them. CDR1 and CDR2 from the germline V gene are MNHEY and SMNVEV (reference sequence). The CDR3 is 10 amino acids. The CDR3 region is CARLQETQYF. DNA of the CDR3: TGTGCCAGGTTACAAGAGACCCAGTACTTC.

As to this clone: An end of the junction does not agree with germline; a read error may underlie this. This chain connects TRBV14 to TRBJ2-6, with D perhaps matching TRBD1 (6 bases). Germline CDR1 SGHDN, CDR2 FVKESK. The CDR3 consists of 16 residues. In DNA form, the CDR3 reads TGTGCCAGCAGCCGGGGGCCTCCGGTGGGGGCCAACGCCCTGACTTTC. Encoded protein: CASSRGPPVGANALTF.

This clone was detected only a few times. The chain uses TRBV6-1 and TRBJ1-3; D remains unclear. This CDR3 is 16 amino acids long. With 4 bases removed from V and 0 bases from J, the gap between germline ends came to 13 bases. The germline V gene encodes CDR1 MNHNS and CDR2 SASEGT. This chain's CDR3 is CASSGLLGSSGNTIYF. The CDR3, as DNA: TGTGCCAGCAGTGGTCTCCTGGGCTCCTCTGGAAACACCATATATTTT.

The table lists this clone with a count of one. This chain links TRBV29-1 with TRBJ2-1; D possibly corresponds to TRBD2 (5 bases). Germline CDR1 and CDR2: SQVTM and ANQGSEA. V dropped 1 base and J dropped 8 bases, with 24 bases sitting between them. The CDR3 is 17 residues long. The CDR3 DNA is TGCAGCGTTGAAGGGGTTGATCGGGAACTCCGCTTGGATGAGCAGTTCTTC. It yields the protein CSVEGVDRELRLDEQFF.

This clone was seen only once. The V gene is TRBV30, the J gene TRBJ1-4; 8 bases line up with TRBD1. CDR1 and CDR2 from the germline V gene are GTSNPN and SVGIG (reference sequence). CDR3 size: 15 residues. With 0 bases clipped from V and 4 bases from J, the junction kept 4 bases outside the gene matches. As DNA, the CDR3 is TGTGCCTGGAGTGTAGGAACAGGGGGTAATGAAAAACTGTTTTTT. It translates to CAWSVGTGGNEKLFF.

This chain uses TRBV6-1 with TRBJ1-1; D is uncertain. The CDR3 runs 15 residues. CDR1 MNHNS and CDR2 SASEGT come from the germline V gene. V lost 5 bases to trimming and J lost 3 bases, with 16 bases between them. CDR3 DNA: TGTGCCAGCAGTTGGCAGGTTGTTTCTGACACTGAAGCTTTCTTT. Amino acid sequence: CASSWQVVSDTEAFF.

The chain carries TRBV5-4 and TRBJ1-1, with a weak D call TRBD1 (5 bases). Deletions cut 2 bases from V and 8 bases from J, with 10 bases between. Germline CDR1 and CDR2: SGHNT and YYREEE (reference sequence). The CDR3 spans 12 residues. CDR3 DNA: TGTGCCAGCAGCTTACAAGGGGCAGAAGCTTTCTTT. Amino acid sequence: CASSLQGAEAFF.

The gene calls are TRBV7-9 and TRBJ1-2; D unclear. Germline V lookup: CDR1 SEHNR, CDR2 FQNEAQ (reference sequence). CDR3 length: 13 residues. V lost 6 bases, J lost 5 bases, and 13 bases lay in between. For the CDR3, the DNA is TGTGCCAGCAGTCAGGAGGCGGGTTATGGCTACACCTTC. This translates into CASSQEAGYGYTF.

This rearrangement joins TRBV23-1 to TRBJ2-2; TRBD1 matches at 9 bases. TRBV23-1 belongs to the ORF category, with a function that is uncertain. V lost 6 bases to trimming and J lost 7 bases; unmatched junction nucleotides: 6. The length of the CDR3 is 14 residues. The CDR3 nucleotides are TGCGCCAGCAGAAGGACAGGGGCTGGCGGGGAGCTGTTTTTT. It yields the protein CASRRTGAGGELFF.

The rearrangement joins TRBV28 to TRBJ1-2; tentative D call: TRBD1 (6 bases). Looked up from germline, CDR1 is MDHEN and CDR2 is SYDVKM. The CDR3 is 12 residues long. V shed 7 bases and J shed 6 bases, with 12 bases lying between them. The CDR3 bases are TGTGCCAGCACCACAGGGAGCAATGGCTACACCTTC. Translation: CASTTGSNGYTF.